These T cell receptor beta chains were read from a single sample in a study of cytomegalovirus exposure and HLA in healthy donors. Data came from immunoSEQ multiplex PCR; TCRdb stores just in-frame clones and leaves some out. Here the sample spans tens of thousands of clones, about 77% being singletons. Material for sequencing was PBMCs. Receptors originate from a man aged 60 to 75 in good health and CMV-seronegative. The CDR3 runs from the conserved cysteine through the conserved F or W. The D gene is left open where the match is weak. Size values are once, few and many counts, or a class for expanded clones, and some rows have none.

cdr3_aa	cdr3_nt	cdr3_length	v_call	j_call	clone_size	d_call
CASSLLAGAGNEQFF	TGTGCCAGCAGCTTACTCGCGGGAGCGGGGAATGAGCAGTTCTTC	15	TRBV7-3	TRBJ2-1	.	TRBD2
CASSQDRRQPQHF	TGTGCCAGCAGTCAGGACAGGCGGCAGCCCCAGCATTTT	13	TRBV7-2	TRBJ1-5	.	TRBD1
CSVRTGPYEQYF	TGCAGCGTAAGGACAGGGCCCTACGAGCAGTACTTC	12	TRBV29-1	TRBJ2-7	.	TRBD1
CASSLKGTGNTEAFF	TGTGCCAGCAGCTTGAAAGGGACAGGAAACACTGAAGCTTTCTTT	15	TRBV5-6	TRBJ1-1	.	TRBD1
CASSVGTGLTDTQYF	TGTGCCAGCAGCGTGGGGACAGGACTCACAGATACGCAGTATTTT	15	TRBV9	TRBJ2-3	.	TRBD1
CASSVGTAGSPQHF	TGTGCCAGCTCTGTGGGTACCGCAGGGTCACCCCAGCATTTT	14	TRBV19	TRBJ1-5	.	.
CASSYNTRREAFF	TGTGCCAGCAGCTATAACACCAGGCGTGAAGCTTTCTTT	13	TRBV28	TRBJ1-1	.	.
CASSPGQSVHEQFF	TGTGCCAGCAGCCCGGGACAGTCCGTCCATGAGCAGTTCTTC	14	TRBV5-4	TRBJ2-1	.	TRBD1
CASSLQGQETQYF	TGTGCCAGCAGTTTACAGGGGCAAGAGACCCAGTACTTC	13	TRBV27	TRBJ2-5	few	.
CASSVGGRWYEQYF	TGTGCCAGCTCCGTTGGCGGGAGGTGGTACGAGCAGTACTTC	14	TRBV7-2	TRBJ2-7	.	TRBD2
CASTTGGPSTDTQYF	TGTGCCAGCACAACCGGCGGGCCTAGCACAGATACGCAGTATTTT	15	TRBV6-5	TRBJ2-3	.	.
CASRGQHSGANVLTF	TGTGCCAGCAGGGGACAGCACTCTGGGGCCAACGTCCTGACTTTC	15	TRBV2	TRBJ2-6	.	TRBD1
CASSYVLAGGYEQYF	TGTGCCAGCAGTTACGTCCTAGCGGGGGGCTACGAGCAGTACTTC	15	TRBV6-5	TRBJ2-7	.	TRBD2
CASSWTKGETQYF	TGTGCCAGCAGCTGGACAAAGGGCGAGACCCAGTACTTC	13	TRBV7-3	TRBJ2-5	.	.
CASSTAAGLEGEQYF	TGTGCCAGCAGCACTGCTGCCGGGCTCGAGGGCGAGCAGTACTTC	15	TRBV7-9	TRBJ2-7	.	.
CASSQESGGADSVETQYF	TGCGCCAGCAGCCAAGAGTCCGGGGGGGCCGATTCGGTAGAGACCCAGTACTTC	18	TRBV4-1	TRBJ2-5	.	TRBD2
CASSPDRTYTDTQYF	TGCGCCAGCAGCCCCGACAGGACCTACACAGATACGCAGTATTTT	15	TRBV5-1	TRBJ2-3	medium-sized	.
CASSPLAWSSYEQYF	TGTGCCAGCAGCCCCCTAGCGTGGAGCTCCTACGAGCAGTACTTC	15	TRBV7-2	TRBJ2-7	.	.
CATSRDRGGFVSSYNEQFF	TGTGCCACCAGCAGAGATCGAGGGGGCTTCGTTAGTTCCTACAATGAGCAGTTCTTC	19	TRBV15	TRBJ2-1	.	TRBD1
CSSSPRGTEAFF	TGTTCCAGCAGCCCGAGGGGGACTGAAGCTTTCTTT	12	TRBV7-9	TRBJ1-1	.	.
CASSRWDSNYEQYF	TGTGCCAGCAGCCGCTGGGACAGCAACTACGAGCAGTACTTC	14	TRBV7-9	TRBJ2-7	.	TRBD1
CASSSGKNTEAFF	TGTGCCAGCAGCTCAGGGAAGAACACTGAAGCTTTCTTT	13	TRBV7-9	TRBJ1-1	.	.
CASSNRQGLAKNIQYF	TGTGCCAGTAGCAACAGACAGGGTTTAGCCAAAAACATTCAGTACTTC	16	TRBV19	TRBJ2-4	.	TRBD1
CASSSGTSLGGEQFF	TGTGCCAGTAGTTCTGGGACTAGCCTTGGTGGTGAGCAGTTCTTC	15	TRBV19	TRBJ2-1	.	TRBD2
CASWPRLQETQYF	TGTGCCAGCTGGCCGAGGTTACAAGAGACCCAGTACTTC	13	TRBV27	TRBJ2-5	.	.
CASSQGGGGETQYF	TGTGCCAGCAGCCAAGGAGGGGGCGGAGAGACCCAGTACTTC	14	TRBV7-3	TRBJ2-5	.	.
CASTPGSVREQYF	TGTGCCAGCACACCCGGGAGCGTGCGGGAGCAGTACTTC	13	TRBV2	TRBJ2-7	.	.
CASSWWGQDGYTF	TGCGCCAGCAGCTGGTGGGGGCAGGATGGCTACACCTTC	13	TRBV5-1	TRBJ1-2	.	.
CASSLARTGGCGYTF	TGTGCCAGCAGCTTAGCTCGGACAGGGGGGTGTGGCTACACCTTC	15	TRBV11-2	TRBJ1-2	.	TRBD1
CASSSQQGSGELFF	TGTGCCAGCAGCTCCCAACAGGGTTCCGGGGAGCTGTTTTTT	14	TRBV7-9	TRBJ2-2	.	.
CASRSGDRNTEAFF	TGCGCCAGCAGGTCCGGGGACAGAAACACTGAAGCTTTCTTT	14	TRBV5-1	TRBJ1-1	.	TRBD1
CASKTGPTNTEAFF	TGTGCCAGCAAGACAGGGCCGACGAACACTGAAGCTTTCTTT	14	TRBV6-4	TRBJ1-1	.	TRBD1
CASRPSGGGSTDTQYF	TGCGCCAGCAGGCCGAGTGGGGGCGGGAGCACAGATACGCAGTATTTT	16	TRBV4-1	TRBJ2-3	.	.
CARSLSAGGPSVEQYF	TGTGCCCGCAGCTTGAGTGCAGGGGGTCCCTCTGTCGAGCAGTACTTC	16	TRBV7-9	TRBJ2-7	.	TRBD1
CASTGTGYEQYF	TGTGCCAGTACCGGGACAGGGTACGAGCAGTACTTC	12	TRBV19	TRBJ2-7	.	TRBD1
CAWTGNNSPLHF	TGTGCCTGGACAGGGAATAATTCACCCCTCCACTTT	12	TRBV30	TRBJ1-6	once	.
CAGEKDRVVTEAFF	TGTGCCGGAGAGAAAGACAGGGTGGTCACTGAAGCTTTCTTT	14	TRBV2	TRBJ1-1	.	TRBD1
CASSSLTSGRAHEQYF	TGTGCCAGCAGCTCCCTAACTAGCGGGAGGGCCCACGAGCAGTACTTC	16	TRBV13	TRBJ2-7	.	TRBD2
CASSQDRGLNTEAFF	TGTGCCAGCAGCCAAGACAGGGGATTGAACACTGAAGCTTTCTTT	15	TRBV4-2	TRBJ1-1	few	.
CASSGQGGNEQFF	TGTGCCAGCAGCGGACAGGGGGGCAATGAGCAGTTCTTC	13	TRBV21-1	TRBJ2-1	.	.
CASSAGLAGGENIQYF	TGTGCCAGCAGTGCCGGACTAGCGGGAGGGGAAAACATTCAGTACTTC	16	TRBV6-1	TRBJ2-4	.	TRBD2
CASSFGLAGRETQYF	TGTGCCAGCAGCTTTGGGCTAGCGGGAAGAGAGACCCAGTACTTC	15	TRBV5-4	TRBJ2-5	.	TRBD2
CASSYSTGKGEAFF	TGTGCCAGCAGTTACTCGACAGGGAAAGGTGAAGCTTTCTTT	14	TRBV6-6	TRBJ1-1	.	TRBD1
CASSNVLAGTNEQFF	TGTGCCAGCAGCAACGTACTAGCGGGGACCAATGAGCAGTTCTTC	15	TRBV28	TRBJ2-1	.	TRBD2
CASSLASTGDGYTF	TGTGCCAGCAGCTTGGCCTCGACAGGGGATGGCTACACCTTC	14	TRBV5-6	TRBJ1-2	.	TRBD1
CASRPGTVYEQYF	TGTGCCAGCAGGCCCGGGACAGTCTACGAGCAGTACTTC	13	TRBV6-1	TRBJ2-7	few	TRBD1
CAWNRRGGGGELFF	TGTGCCTGGAACAGGCGGGGGGGCGGCGGGGAGCTGTTTTTT	14	TRBV30	TRBJ2-2	.	TRBD2